The present TCR beta chain was sequenced within a study of beta chain features in type 1 diabetes. Overall study findings and caveats: Insertion counts at VDJ junctions were lower in type 1 diabetes patients, who also showed more deletions there. Across all four CD4+ subsets, people with type 1 diabetes showed modestly shorter TCRB CDR3s.

Expressed TCRB transcripts were sequenced because the entire RNA isolate underwent reverse transcription. Only in-frame clones appear in the TCRdb table, and some are missing; sequencing was by immunoSEQ multiplex PCR. Found here are over 200,000 clones, roughly 10% of them singletons; the top ten hold about 0.018%. V shed 6 bases, J shed 6 bases, and the junction held 4 bases outside the gene matches. The CDR3 is made up of 13 amino acids. CDR1 SNHLY and CDR2 FYNNEI come from the germline V gene. On this clone itself: Its cognate antigen is unknown.

Sequenced: naive CD4+ T cells from blood. The chain joins TRBV2 to TRBJ1-5, with TRBD1 matching over 8 bases. The TCR was taken from a man aged 25-45 years with type 1 diabetes. The CDR3 DNA sequence: TGTGCCAGCAGCCAGGGGGCAGTTCAGCCCCAGCATTTT. It translates to CASSQGAVQPQHF.